The 5 T cell receptor beta chains listed next were all sequenced from one sample in a study of cytomegalovirus exposure and HLA in healthy donors. Primers for the PCR totalled 60 Vbeta and 13 Jbeta. The assay was immunoSEQ multiplex PCR, and TCRdb's table has in-frame clones only and misses some. This sample has about 160,000 clones, with 85% found just once. The sequenced sample consisted of PBMCs. The origin of the receptors is a man younger than 30 in good health and CMV-seropositive.

The V gene is TRBV19, the J gene TRBJ2-7, with TRBD1 matching 7 bases. This CDR3 has 14 amino acids. V gave up 5 bases and J gave up 2 bases; unmatched junction bases: 6. Germline loops: CDR1 LNHDA, CDR2 SQIVND (reference sequence). The CDR3 sequence is CASSPTGSPYEQYF. The CDR3 DNA reads as TGTGCCAGTAGTCCGACAGGGTCCCCCTACGAGCAGTACTTC.

This rearrangement joins TRBV11-2 to TRBJ2-1; D unresolved. Germline V gene sequence: CDR1 SGHAT, CDR2 FQNNGV. The CDR3 covers 14 residues. V lost 0 bases to trimming and J lost 9 bases, with 12 bases between them. Here the CDR3 reads CASSLDRSSLEQFF. The CDR3 DNA sequence: TGTGCCAGCAGCTTAGATCGTAGTTCCCTTGAGCAGTTCTTC.

Note on this clone: Other DNA sequences in this specimen translate into the identical CDR3. This chain uses TRBV5-6 with TRBJ1-2; D uncertain. V lost 2 bases and J lost 0, with 5 bases in between. Per germline, CDR1 SGHDT and CDR2 YYEEEE. The CDR3 runs 13 residues. The CDR3: CASSLTANYGYTF. Here the CDR3 DNA reads TGTGCCAGCAGCTTAACAGCTAACTATGGCTACACCTTC.

The chain joins TRBV5-1 to TRBJ2-5; 10 nucleotides line up with TRBD2. Germline values: CDR1 SGHRS, CDR2 YFSETQ. The CDR3 runs to 15 residues. V dropped 4 bases and J dropped 4; count of bases not matched to a gene: 7. The CDR3 nucleotides are TGCGCCAGCAGCACTAGCGGGGTAGGGGGAGAGACCCAGTACTTC. Its translation: CASSTSGVGGETQYF.

This clone was seen a handful of times. The chain is built from TRBV15 and TRBJ2-7; no clear D gene. CDR3 size: 13 residues. Germline V gene data show CDR1 as LNHNV and CDR2 as YYDKDF (reference sequence). Deletions cut 5 bases from V and 3 bases from J, with 11 bases between. CDR3 region: CATSDTLYYEQYF. The CDR3 DNA reads as TGTGCCACCAGCGACACACTCTACTACGAGCAGTACTTC.